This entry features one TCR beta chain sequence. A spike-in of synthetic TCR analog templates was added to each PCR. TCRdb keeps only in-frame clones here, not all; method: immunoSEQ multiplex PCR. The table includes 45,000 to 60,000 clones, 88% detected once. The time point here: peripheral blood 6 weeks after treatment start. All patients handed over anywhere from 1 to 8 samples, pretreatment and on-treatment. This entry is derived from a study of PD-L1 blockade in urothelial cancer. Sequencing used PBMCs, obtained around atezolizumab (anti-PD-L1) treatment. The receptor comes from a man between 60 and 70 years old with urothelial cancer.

Here the CDR3 DNA reads TGCGCCAGCAGGTTACAGGGAATTGGTTCACCCCTCCACTTT. It translates to CASRLQGIGSPLHF. This chain joins TRBV5-1 and TRBJ1-6; a weak D match, TRBD1 (6 bases). The V gene's germline CDR1 is SGHRS and CDR2 YFSETQ. The CDR3 has 14 amino acids. The ends were cut back, 5 bases at V and 9 bases at J, with 15 bases in the middle.